A single sample is the source of the 11 T cell receptor beta chains below, sequenced in a study of blood T cell repertoires in COVID-19. TCRdb keeps only in-frame clones here, not all; method: immunoSEQ multiplex PCR. The repertoire includes about 48,000 clones, approximately 80% of them detected once, and 7% to 8.5% sits in the top ten. The sequenced sample consisted of peripheral blood. The source is a man in his forties with acute or convalescent COVID-19.

The gene calls are TRBV7-9 and TRBJ1-2; 10 nucleotides match TRBD1. Unmatched junction bases numbered 8, after V lost 1 base and J lost 6 bases. Germline assignment: CDR1 SEHNR and CDR2 FQNEAQ (reference sequence). There are 16 residues in the CDR3. CDR3 sequence: CASSLEGDRGVDGYTF. The CDR3 DNA sequence: TGTGCCAGCAGCTTAGAGGGGGACAGGGGTGTGGATGGCTACACCTTC.

The V gene is TRBV10-3, the J gene TRBJ1-2, with a weak D call TRBD1 (5 bases). V was cut by 11 bases and J by 0 bases, with 16 bases left in between. The CDR3 is 14 amino acids. Looked up from germline, CDR1 is ENHRY and CDR2 is SYGVKD. For the CDR3, the DNA is TGTGCCGCCGGGAGGGGTATCGCTAACTATGGCTACACCTTC. Translated, it gives CAAGRGIANYGYTF.

The V gene is TRBV6-2 or TRBV6-3, the J gene TRBJ2-7, with 9 bases aligning to TRBD2. Germline V gene sequence: CDR1 MNHEY, CDR2 SVGEGT. The CDR3 length is 15 residues. V lost 5 bases, J lost 5 bases, and 10 bases stayed unmatched. DNA for the CDR3: TGTGCCAGCAGTCGGACTAGCGTGGTAATCAACGAGCAGTACTTC. It yields the protein CASSRTSVVINEQYF.

The rearrangement links TRBV7-9 to TRBJ1-2; maybe TRBD1 (6 bases). V shed 4 bases and J shed 3 bases, with 12 bases lying between them. The germline V gene encodes CDR1 SEHNR and CDR2 FQNEAQ (reference sequence). The CDR3 is 14 residues long. The CDR3 DNA reads TGTGCCAGCAGCTCAGCGGGGGCGGACTATGGCTACACCTTC. Translated, it gives CASSSAGADYGYTF.

The rearrangement uses TRBV6-6 and TRBJ1-1; D is undetermined. Trimming cost V 2 bases and J 5 bases, with 12 bases left between them. This CDR3 spans 14 amino acids. CDR1 is MNHNY and CDR2 is SVGAGI in the germline V gene (reference sequence). The CDR3 bases are TGTGCCAGCAGTTACGCGGTTGGAAGTACTGAAGCTTTCTTT. It specifies CASSYAVGSTEAFF.

The chain couples TRBV19 to TRBJ1-1; no firm D call. V gave up 0 bases and J gave up 4 bases, with 18 bases separating them. Germline-derived CDR1 and CDR2 are LNHDA and SQIVND (reference sequence). This CDR3 contains 17 residues. The CDR3: CASSIDRLGQRLTEAFF. The CDR3, as DNA: TGTGCCAGTAGTATAGATAGGTTGGGCCAGCGGCTCACTGAAGCTTTCTTT. Together with reference TRBV19 and TRBJ1-1, the CDR3 gives the full variable domain: DGGITQSPKYLFRKEGQNVTLSCEQNLNHDAMYWYRQDPGQGLRLIYYSQIVNDFQKGDIAEGYSVSREKKESFPLTVTSAQKNPTAFYLCASSIDRLGQRLTEAFFGQGTRLTVV.

CDR3 protein: CASSLAATSTTDTQYF. The CDR3 coding sequence is TGCGCCAGCAGCTTAGCGGCTACCTCTACCACAGATACGCAGTATTTT. The J gene is TRBJ2-3, the V gene TRBV5-1; maybe TRBD2 (5 bases). Trimming left V 2 bases short and J 2 bases short, with 15 bases between. The CDR3 consists of 16 residues. Germline V CDR1 and CDR2: SGHRS, YFSETQ.

The chain employs TRBV5-4 and TRBJ1-1, with a tentative D call TRBD1 (6 bases). Germline V gives CDR1 SGHNT, CDR2 YYREEE (reference sequence). CDR3 length equals 13 residues. V was pared by 5 bases and J by 8 bases, with 16 bases between. The DNA of the CDR3 is TGTGCCAGCAGTTATGATACAGGGACCGAAGCTTTCTTT. Translated: CASSYDTGTEAFF.

V and J are TRBV30 and TRBJ1-5; tentatively, D is TRBD1 (5 bases). V lost 1 base to trimming and J lost 4 bases, with 11 bases between them. From germline, CDR1 is GTSNPN and CDR2 SVGIG (reference sequence). This CDR3 has 14 amino acids. CDR3 in DNA: TGTGCCTGGAGTGACGTGGGGGGTAATCAGCCCCAGCATTTT. This encodes CAWSDVGGNQPQHF. Using reference TRBV30 and TRBJ1-5 for the parts outside the CDR3, the full variable domain is SQTIHQWPATLVQPVGSPLSLECTVEGTSNPNLYWYRQAAGRGLQLLFYSVGIGQISSEVPQNLSASRPQDRQFILSSKKLLLSDSGFYLCAWSDVGGNQPQHFGDGTRLSIL.

V and J are TRBV6-6 and TRBJ1-2; a possible D gene is TRBD1 (6 bases). This CDR3 has 13 amino acids. CDR1 is MNHNY, CDR2 SVGAGI, per germline (reference sequence). V lost 4 bases and J lost 5, with 11 bases in between. CDR3 region: CASSWTTGYGYTF. CDR3 DNA sequence: TGTGCCAGCAGTTGGACGACAGGTTATGGCTACACCTTC.

The chain combines TRBV27 with TRBJ1-1; possible D gene TRBD1, 5 bases. V was clipped by 4 bases and J by 0 bases, with 15 bases between them. This CDR3 is built from 16 residues. CDR1 and CDR2 from the germline V gene are MNHEY and SMNVEV (reference sequence). The CDR3 DNA follows: TGTGCCAGCAGTTGGGACGGGAGGAACATGAACACTGAAGCTTTCTTT. Its translation is CASSWDGRNMNTEAFF.